This TCR beta chain is drawn from a study of molecular identifiers for immune sequencing clone quantification. General observations from the study: Should identical TCR molecules share a barcode, the sizes of highly expanded clones could be underestimated.

As concerns this clonotype: Its antigen is currently unknown.

Trimming removed 3 bases at V and 3 bases at J, with 11 bases between. Germline CDR1 LGHDT, CDR2 YNNKEL (reference sequence). The CDR3 consists of 14 residues. Each CDR3 protein gets one entry after TCRdb re-called the PCR reads with MiXCR. The table shows 460,000 or so distinct CDR3 sequences, with over 20% occurring only once. Naive CD8 library inputs spanned 20,000 to 1,000,000 sorted cells and 10%, 30% or 50% RNA. Using a CD8+CD4-CCR7+CD45RA+ phenotype, naive CD8 T cells were sorted. The TCR originated in a human donor in good health. Some libraries in this study had Jurkat cell RNA spiked in. The sequencing sample was made of naive CD8+ T cells from blood, with Jurkat cell RNA spiked in. Subset in this sample: FACS-sorted CD8+CD4-CCR7+CD45RA+ naive T cells. The chain combines TRBV3-1 with TRBJ2-5, with D unclear. The CDR3 here is CASSQGRIKETQYF. CDR3 DNA sequence: TGTGCCAGCAGCCAGGGCCGAATCAAAGAGACCCAGTACTTC.